This T cell receptor (beta chain) was identified in a study of T cells in localized non-small cell lung cancer. The study, taken as a whole, reports: Turning up in adjacent lung were a median about 56 of the top 100 tumor clones. Tumor showed lower T cell clonality than uninvolved adjacent lung, where it was highest.

The table came from immunoSEQ multiplex PCR; TCRdb's copy has only in-frame clones and leaves some out. This sample has roughly 35,000 clones, with 87% found just once. V was clipped by 8 bases and J by 3 bases, with 11 bases between them. CDR3 length equals 12 residues. From germline, CDR1 is SNHLY and CDR2 FYNNEI. On this clone itself: The antigen is undetermined.

The origin of this receptor is a woman between 40 and 69 years old with stage I lung adenocarcinoma. V gene TRBV2 combines with J gene TRBJ2-7; D unresolved. This sample comprised peripheral blood, obtained before any cancer treatment. The CDR3 reads CASSTQSYEQYF. CDR3 coding DNA: TGTGCCAGCTCCACCCAAAGCTACGAGCAGTACTTC. Filled out from reference TRBV2 and TRBJ2-7, the complete variable domain reads EPEVTQTPSHQVTQMGQEVILRCVPISNHLYFYWYRQILGQKVEFLVSFYNNEISEKSEIFDDQFSVERPDGSNFTLKIRSTKLEDSAMYFCASSTQSYEQYFGPGTRLTVT.